What follows is one T cell receptor beta chain and its context. Germline lookup yields CDR1 MNHEY and CDR2 SVGEGT. The CDR3 is 13 amino acids. V lost 11 bases and J lost 4; bases outside the gene matches: 7. The authors reverse transcribed about 0.5 to 1 ug RNA with random hexamers. TCRdb passed the immunoSEQ multiplex PCR reads through MiXCR, listing each CDR3 protein once. The table lists over 65,000 distinct CDR3 sequences, about 93% of them singletons. This sample was included in a study of CD8 T cells in Susac syndrome. The sequencing sample was made of CD4+ T cells from PBMCs. This chain uses TRBV6-2 or TRBV6-3 with TRBJ2-5; 10 positions agree with TRBD1. The receptor was isolated from a human donor with Susac syndrome. The chain's CDR3 is CASRGTGVETQYF. The CDR3 DNA reads as TGTGCCTCAAGGGGGACAGGGGTAGAGACCCAGTACTTC.